Below, 13 T cell receptor beta chains from the same sample are listed, as sequenced in a study of T-cell reconstitution after alpha-beta-depleted transplantation in children. TCRbeta library preparation incorporated unique molecular identifiers. TCRdb independently ran MiXCR on the PCR reads; one entry per CDR3 protein. The table has about 350,000 distinct CDR3 sequences, 13% seen once. The sample consisted of PBMCs, taken from the stem cell graft. Receptors originate from a human donor who donated a stem cell graft to a child with Fanconi anemia.

CDR3 amino acids: CSVPGQTNYGYTF. CDR3 sequence (DNA): TGCAGTGTTCCGGGCCAGACTAACTATGGCTACACCTTC. The chain carries TRBV20-1 and TRBJ1-2, with D hard to call. The CDR3 extends over 13 amino acids. The germline V gene has CDR1 DFQATT and CDR2 SNEGSKA (reference sequence). With 7 bases removed from V and 0 bases from J, the gap between germline ends came to 12 bases.

This clonotype appeared many times. J is TRBJ1-4 and V is TRBV28, with 9 bases that match TRBD1. Losses at the gene ends were 6 bases for V and 8 bases for J; bases not matched to a gene: 7. CDR3 length equals 14 residues. Germline V gene data show CDR1 as MDHEN and CDR2 as SYDVKM. CDR3 DNA sequence: TGTGCCAGCAGAATGGGACAGGGAAACGAAAAACTGTTTTTT. It yields the protein CASRMGQGNEKLFF.

This clonotype was found a few times. The chain employs TRBV4-3 and TRBJ2-2; TRBD1 matches 9 bases. CDR1 is LGHNA and CDR2 is YSLEER in the germline V gene. This CDR3 spans 17 amino acids. The V segment lost 3 bases and the J segment 5 bases; nucleotides outside the gene matches: 10. DNA for the CDR3: TGCGCCAGCAGCCACCAGGGACAGGGAGTAAGGACCGGGGAGCTGTTTTTT. This encodes CASSHQGQGVRTGELFF.

The chain recombines TRBV27 with TRBJ2-1; possible D gene TRBD2, 7 bases. Trimming shortened V by 2 bases and J by 3 bases, and 14 bases separated the two germline ends. Per the germline V gene, CDR1 is MNHEY and CDR2 is SMNVEV (reference sequence). The CDR3 loop spans 16 amino acids. CDR3 loop: CASSLGAGALYNEQFF. The CDR3 coding sequence is TGTGCCAGCAGTTTAGGGGCGGGGGCCCTCTACAATGAGCAGTTCTTC.

This clonotype turned up a few times. CDR3 amino acids: CASSLDRGGSPGKLFF. For the CDR3, the DNA is TGCGCCAGCAGCTTGGACAGGGGCGGCAGCCCAGGAAAACTGTTTTTT. The V gene is TRBV5-1, the J gene TRBJ1-4, with 7 bases fitting TRBD1. V lost 0 bases, J lost 10 bases, and 12 bases stayed unmatched. The CDR3 covers 16 residues. CDR1 and CDR2 (germline): SGHRS, YFSETQ.

This clonotype has only a few counts. V is TRBV5-1 and J is TRBJ2-5, with D possibly TRBD1 on 6 matching bases. V was cut by 6 bases and J by 1 base, with 16 bases left in between. CDR3 length: 15 residues. Germline values: CDR1 SGHRS, CDR2 YFSETQ. As DNA, the CDR3 is TGCGCCAGCAACCCCACAGGGATGCGCCAAGAGACCCAGTACTTC. Residues: CASNPTGMRQETQYF.

V is TRBV6-2 or TRBV6-3 and J is TRBJ2-2; 10 positions agree with TRBD2. This CDR3 region has 16 residues. The J segment lost 4 bases and the V segment lost 4 bases, leaving 6 bases of the junction unmatched. Germline V gene data show CDR1 as MNHEY and CDR2 as SVGEGT. DNA of the CDR3: TGTGCCAGCAGTTCATCAGCGGGGGGGCGCACCGGGGAGCTGTTTTTT. Translation gives CASSSSAGGRTGELFF.

The DNA for the CDR3 is TGTGCCAGCAGTTACCGCTACGACGCCCCGGAAGCCCTCCAAGAGACCCAGTACTTC. Translating gives CASSYRYDAPEALQETQYF. This chain uses TRBV6-2 or TRBV6-3 with TRBJ2-5; D unclear. This CDR3 is 19 amino acids long. Looked up from germline, CDR1 is MNHEY and CDR2 is SVGEGT. V shed 2 bases and J shed 1 base, with 23 bases lying between them.

This clonotype was counted many times. This chain links TRBV12-3 or TRBV12-4 with TRBJ1-1; no definite D call. The CDR3 has 14 residues. V was clipped by 6 bases and J by 1 base, with 12 bases between them. CDR3 DNA: TGTGCCAGCAGCCTACTAGGACGGAACACTGAAGCTTTCTTT. This sequence encodes CASSLLGRNTEAFF.

The V and J genes are TRBV7-3 and TRBJ2-1, with a weak D call TRBD1 (6 bases). Germline lookup yields CDR1 SGHTA and CDR2 FQGTGA. Trimming pared 8 bases from V and 5 bases from J, leaving 13 bases between. The CDR3 contains 13 residues. DNA for the CDR3: TGTGCCAGCTCGAGGGGGAACCACAATGAGCAGTTCTTC. Its translation: CASSRGNHNEQFF.

This clonotype was seen a handful of times. CDR3 sequence: CSARSGGRETQYF. The CDR3 DNA reads TGCAGTGCTAGATCCGGGGGACGGGAGACCCAGTACTTC. This rearrangement joins TRBV20-1 to TRBJ2-5; possible D gene TRBD2, 6 bases. CDR1 DFQATT and CDR2 SNEGSKA come from the germline V gene (reference sequence). V lost 2 bases to trimming and J lost 5 bases, with 12 bases between them. CDR3 length: 13 amino acids.

The V and J genes are TRBV5-1 and TRBJ1-1; D might be TRBD1 (5 bases). The CDR3 runs 14 residues. Germline CDR1 is SGHRS and CDR2 is YFSETQ. Trimming took off 0 bases at V and 3 bases at J, with 9 bases between the two ends. CDR3 DNA sequence: TGCGCCAGCAGCTTGGCCAGGGCCGACACTGAAGCTTTCTTT. Translation: CASSLARADTEAFF.

V and J are TRBV12-3 or TRBV12-4 and TRBJ1-2; 9 bases line up with TRBD1. CDR3 length: 14 residues. J lost 1 base, V lost 8 bases, and 5 bases had no gene match. The CDR3 nucleotides read TGTGCCAGCGGGGGGACAGGGAATAACTATGGCTACACCTTC. This gives the protein CASGGTGNNYGYTF.